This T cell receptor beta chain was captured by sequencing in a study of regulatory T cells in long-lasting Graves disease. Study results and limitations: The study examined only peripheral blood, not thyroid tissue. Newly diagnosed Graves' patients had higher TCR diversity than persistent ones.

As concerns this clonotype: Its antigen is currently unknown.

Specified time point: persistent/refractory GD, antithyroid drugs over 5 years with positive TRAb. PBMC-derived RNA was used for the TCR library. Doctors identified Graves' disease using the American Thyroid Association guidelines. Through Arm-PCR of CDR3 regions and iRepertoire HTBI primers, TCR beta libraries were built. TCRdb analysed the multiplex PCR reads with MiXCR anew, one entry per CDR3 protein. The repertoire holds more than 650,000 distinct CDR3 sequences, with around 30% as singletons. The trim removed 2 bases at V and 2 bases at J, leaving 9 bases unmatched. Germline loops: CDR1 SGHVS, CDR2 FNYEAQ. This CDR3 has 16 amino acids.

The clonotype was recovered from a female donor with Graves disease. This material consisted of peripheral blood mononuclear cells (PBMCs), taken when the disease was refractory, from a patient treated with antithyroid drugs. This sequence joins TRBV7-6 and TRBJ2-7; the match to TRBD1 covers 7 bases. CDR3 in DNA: TGTGCCAGCAGCTTAAGGGACAGTCCTCGGACCTACGAGCAGTACTTC. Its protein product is CASSLRDSPRTYEQYF.